Below are 11 T cell receptor beta chains sequenced from a single sample in a study of CD8+ T cells in alopecia areata. As the sequencing template, cDNA was produced by extracting RNA and reverse transcribing it. Profiling relied on immunoSEQ multiplex PCR, and the TCRdb table lists in-frame clones only, not all of them. The sample has roughly 250,000 clones, approximately 61% seen once. The material was CD4+ T cells sorted from blood, obtained at week 0. These receptors were taken from a human donor with alopecia areata.

The chain employs TRBV5-1 and TRBJ2-2; D may be TRBD2 (5 bases). Germline lookup yields CDR1 SGHRS and CDR2 YFSETQ. The CDR3 spans 14 residues. Trimming shortened V by 2 bases and J by 5 bases, and 10 bases separated the two germline ends. The DNA of the CDR3 is TGCGCCAGCAGCTTCGGGAAAGGGACCGGGGAGCTGTTTTTT. It yields the protein CASSFGKGTGELFF. Combining the CDR3 with reference TRBV5-1 and TRBJ2-2 gives the whole variable domain KAGVTQTPRYLIKTRGQQVTLSCSPISGHRSVSWYQQTPGQGLQFLFEYFSETQRNKGNFPGRFSGRQFSNSRSEMNVSTLELGDSALYLCASSFGKGTGELFFGEGSRLTVL.

This chain connects TRBV25-1 to TRBJ2-1, with D unclear. The V end lost 8 bases, the J end lost 9 bases, and 17 bases lay between the germline ends. The CDR3 length is 13 residues. Germline V gene data show CDR1 as MGHDK and CDR2 as SYGVNS. This chain's CDR3 is CASSLERPGEQFF. In DNA, the CDR3 is TGTGCCAGCTCCCTTGAAAGGCCCGGTGAGCAGTTCTTC.

CDR3 sequence: CSGAGTSGGYSYNEQFF. For the CDR3, the DNA is TGCAGCGGGGCCGGGACTAGCGGGGGATACTCCTACAATGAGCAGTTCTTC. This chain joins TRBV29-1 and TRBJ2-1, with 14 bases identical to TRBD2. V lost 7 bases and J lost 0; bases outside the gene matches: 8. CDR1 is SQVTM, CDR2 ANQGSEA, per germline. CDR3 length: 17 amino acids.

The V gene is TRBV29-1, the J gene TRBJ2-5; D is unresolved. Trimming removed 4 bases from V and 2 bases from J, with 11 bases in between. Germline V lookup: CDR1 SQVTM, CDR2 ANQGSEA. The CDR3 runs to 13 residues. The DNA for the CDR3 is TGCAGCGTTGGGTGGGCGGAACAAGAGACCCAGTACTTC. It yields the protein CSVGWAEQETQYF.

This chain connects TRBV5-1 to TRBJ2-5; D is undetermined. Germline V gene lookup returns CDR1 SGHRS and CDR2 YFSETQ. This CDR3 region has 15 residues. The germline V and J ends were trimmed by 0 bases and 7 bases, with 16 bases remaining between them. The CDR3 DNA sequence: TGCGCCAGCAGCTTGGAAGCGTCCTTGGATGGGACCCAGTACTTC. Protein product: CASSLEASLDGTQYF.

This clone was seen just once. The V call is TRBV30, the J call TRBJ1-1, with D hard to call. This CDR3 spans 12 amino acids. The germline V gene has CDR1 GTSNPN and CDR2 SVGIG (reference sequence). V was pared by 1 base and J by 4 bases, with 7 bases between. The CDR3 protein is CAWSGWSTEAFF. In DNA, the CDR3 is TGTGCCTGGAGTGGGTGGTCCACTGAAGCTTTCTTT.

V usage is TRBV4-3 and J usage is TRBJ2-4; 7 bases are shared with TRBD1. The CDR3 sequence is 13 residues long. Losses at the gene ends were 0 bases for V and 13 bases for J; bases not matched to a gene: 6. Germline CDR1 reads LGHNA; CDR2 reads YSLEER. CDR3 residues: CASSQERDSLQYF. As DNA, the CDR3 is TGCGCCAGCAGCCAAGAAAGGGACAGTTTGCAGTACTTC.

The rearrangement uses TRBV15 and TRBJ2-2; 7 bases align to TRBD2. The V gene's germline CDR1 is LNHNV and CDR2 YYDKDF (reference sequence). The junction had 8 bases not matched to a gene; V was cut back by 3 bases and J by 7 bases. The CDR3 length is 15 residues. The chain's CDR3 is CATSRELAGVGELFF. DNA for the CDR3: TGTGCCACCAGCAGGGAATTGGCGGGGGTCGGGGAGCTGTTTTTT.

The gene calls are TRBV19 and TRBJ1-6; D is ambiguous. This CDR3 comprises 12 residues. Between the trimmed V and J ends, which lost 7 bases and 14 bases, there was a span of 15 bases. Germline CDR1 reads LNHDA; CDR2 reads SQIVND (reference sequence). The DNA for the CDR3 is TGTGCCAGTACCGACGGAGCTAGGACCCTCCACTTT. Residues: CASTDGARTLHF.

The chain links TRBV7-6 to TRBJ1-3; D call uncertain. The CDR3 contains 16 residues. Per germline, CDR1 SGHVS and CDR2 FNYEAQ. V lost 0 bases and J 0 bases, leaving 9 bases between the germline ends. The CDR3 loop reads CASSLAVADSGNTIYF. For the CDR3, the DNA is TGTGCCAGCAGCTTAGCAGTGGCGGACTCTGGAAACACCATATATTTT.

This clone came up once. V usage is TRBV5-4 and J usage is TRBJ2-5; 8 bases agree with TRBD2. The CDR3 has 15 residues. Germline CDR1 and CDR2: SGHNT and YYREEE (reference sequence). J gave up 5 bases and V 0 bases, and 6 bases lay outside the gene matches. The CDR3 protein is CASSLVLAGYETQYF. In DNA form, the CDR3 reads TGTGCCAGCAGCTTGGTGCTAGCGGGCTATGAGACCCAGTACTTC.